This entry lists 16 T cell receptor beta chains sequenced from one sample in a study of blood T cell repertoires in COVID-19. Measured with immunoSEQ multiplex PCR; TCRdb has only the in-frame clones, and not every one. Of 50,000 to 75,000 clones in the sample, about 89% were seen once. Sequencing was carried out using peripheral blood. Every receptor here comes from a man aged 55 to 70 with acute or convalescent COVID-19.

The CDR3 DNA sequence: TGTGCCAGTAGTGCCCGTTCAGGGAAGGAGACCCAGTACTTC. Amino acids: CASSARSGKETQYF. The V call is TRBV19, the J call TRBJ2-5; possible D gene TRBD1, 5 bases. This CDR3 is built from 14 residues. Germline CDR1 and CDR2: LNHDA and SQIVND (reference sequence). V was trimmed by 5 bases and J by 5 bases, leaving 15 bases between them. Based on the CDR3 plus reference TRBV19 and TRBJ2-5, the full variable domain is DGGITQSPKYLFRKEGQNVTLSCEQNLNHDAMYWYRQDPGQGLRLIYYSQIVNDFQKGDIAEGYSVSREKKESFPLTVTSAQKNPTAFYLCASSARSGKETQYFGPGTRLLVL.

The sample holds one count of this clone. The rearrangement uses TRBV10-3 and TRBJ1-2, with 7 bases matching TRBD1. This CDR3 has 15 residues. Germline V gene sequence: CDR1 ENHRY, CDR2 SYGVKD. With 6 bases clipped from V and 2 bases from J, the junction kept 9 bases outside the gene matches. The CDR3 sequence: CAISFETGLNYGYTF. CDR3 sequence (DNA): TGTGCCATCAGCTTTGAGACAGGGCTCAACTATGGCTACACCTTC.

This chain connects TRBV30 to TRBJ1-5; D ambiguous. Trimming left V 2 bases short and J 4 bases short, with 6 bases between. The CDR3 has 12 residues. Germline-derived CDR1 and CDR2 are GTSNPN and SVGIG (reference sequence). The CDR3 reads CAWSFPNQPQHF. The CDR3 DNA reads TGTGCCTGGAGTTTCCCGAATCAGCCCCAGCATTTT.

This chain uses TRBV7-8 with TRBJ1-1; TRBD1 is a possible D gene (6 bases). The V gene's germline CDR1 is SGHVS and CDR2 FQNEAQ. The CDR3 consists of 13 residues. The V gene lost 1 base and the J gene lost 3 bases, with 6 bases spanning the gap. As DNA, the CDR3 is TGTGCCAGCAGCTTAGACAGGGACACTGAAGCTTTCTTT. Residues: CASSLDRDTEAFF.

The V gene is TRBV7-9, the J gene TRBJ1-1; 9 bases are shared with TRBD1. This CDR3 is 13 amino acids long. J was trimmed by 10 bases and V by 7 bases; bases with no gene match: 10. Germline CDR1 SEHNR, CDR2 FQNEAQ (reference sequence). The CDR3 is CASTPVEGQGAFF. The DNA of the CDR3 is TGTGCCAGCACCCCCGTAGAGGGACAGGGAGCTTTCTTT.

The chain has TRBV27 and TRBJ1-6, with D hard to call. V shed 0 bases and J shed 0 bases, with 6 bases lying between them. The CDR3 sequence is 16 residues long. Germline V gene lookup returns CDR1 MNHEY and CDR2 SMNVEV (reference sequence). The CDR3 bases are TGTGCCAGCAGTTTATCCCGTAGCTCCTATAATTCACCCCTCCACTTT. It encodes CASSLSRSSYNSPLHF.

The CDR3 nucleotides are TGTGCCAGCAGCCCCACGGGGGGGACTGAAGCTTTCTTT. Its translation is CASSPTGGTEAFF. V gene TRBV9 combines with J gene TRBJ1-1; maybe TRBD1 (5 bases). The CDR3 runs 13 residues. The V end was cut by 4 bases, the J end by 5 bases, with 12 bases between. In germline, CDR1 is SGDLS, CDR2 YYNGEE.

The V gene is TRBV29-1, the J gene TRBJ1-1; TRBD1 agrees at 8 bases. The CDR3 spans 11 residues. Germline CDR1 SQVTM, CDR2 ANQGSEA. Unmatched junction bases numbered 7, after V lost 8 bases and J lost 8 bases. CDR3 residues: CSTWTGLEAFF. Written as DNA, the CDR3 is TGCAGCACCTGGACAGGGCTCGAAGCTTTCTTT. Full variable domain (rest looked up from reference TRBV29-1 and TRBJ1-1): SAVISQKPSRDICQRGTSLTIQCQVDSQVTMMFWYRQQPGQSLTLIATANQGSEATYESGFVIDKFPISRPNLTFSTLTVSNMSPEDSSIYLCSTWTGLEAFFGQGTRLTVV.

V is TRBV30 and J is TRBJ2-5, with D unresolved. Germline V gives CDR1 GTSNPN, CDR2 SVGIG (reference sequence). This CDR3 contains 12 residues. V lost 4 bases and J 5 bases, leaving 11 bases between the germline ends. The CDR3 loop reads CAWMADPETQYF. CDR3 nucleotides: TGTGCCTGGATGGCTGATCCGGAGACCCAGTACTTC.

The chain recombines TRBV27 with TRBJ1-1; D may be TRBD1 (6 bases). Trimming pared 5 bases from V and 4 bases from J, leaving 17 bases between. The CDR3 spans 15 residues. Germline CDR1 and CDR2: MNHEY and SMNVEV (reference sequence). CDR3 bases: TGTGCCAGCAGTCCCCGCGGGGGGGCGATCACTGAAGCTTTCTTT. Its protein is CASSPRGGAITEAFF.

This chain connects TRBV2 to TRBJ2-1, with 9 bases fitting TRBD2. The CDR3 totals 14 residues. The germline V gene has CDR1 SNHLY and CDR2 FYNNEI. V shed 3 bases, J shed 3 bases, and the junction held 0 bases outside the gene matches. CDR3 sequence: CASSERGGYNEQFF. Here the CDR3 DNA reads TGTGCCAGCAGTGAGCGGGGGGGCTACAATGAGCAGTTCTTC.

The CDR3 DNA is TGTGCCTGGAGGGACATAAGGACAGGAGGCAGGACTGAAGCTTTCTTT. This sequence encodes CAWRDIRTGGRTEAFF. This sequence joins TRBV30 and TRBJ1-1, with 7 bases that match TRBD1. V trimming: 3 bases; J trimming: 5 bases; junction bases outside the gene matches: 15. The V gene's germline CDR1 is GTSNPN and CDR2 SVGIG (reference sequence). CDR3 length: 16 amino acids.

This chain connects TRBV7-3 to TRBJ2-3, with 11 positions matching TRBD2. Germline V gene lookup returns CDR1 SGHTA and CDR2 FQGTGA. The CDR3 has 17 residues. Trimming at V came to 4 bases and at J to 0 bases, leaving 6 bases not matched to a gene. In DNA form, the CDR3 reads TGTGCCAGCAGCTCTAGCGGGGGGCCTCCTAGCACAGATACGCAGTATTTT. Protein product: CASSSSGGPPSTDTQYF. The complete variable domain, with remaining parts taken from reference TRBV7-3 and TRBJ2-3, reads GAGVSQTPSNKVTEKGKYVELRCDPISGHTALYWYRQSLGQGPEFLIYFQGTGAADDSGLPNDRFFAVRPEGSVSTLKIQRTERGDSAVYLCASSSSGGPPSTDTQYFGPGTRLTVL.

The chain couples TRBV4-2 to TRBJ1-2, with D unresolved. Germline lookup yields CDR1 LGHNA and CDR2 YNFKEQ. The CDR3 covers 12 residues. The germline V and J ends were trimmed by 6 bases and 6 bases, with 11 bases remaining between them. The chain's CDR3 is CASRGMEDGYTF. As DNA, the CDR3 is TGTGCCAGCAGGGGGATGGAGGATGGCTACACCTTC.

The V gene is TRBV5-4, the J gene TRBJ1-2; D unclear. CDR3 length equals 16 residues. With 0 bases removed from V and 7 bases from J, the gap between germline ends came to 19 bases. CDR1 is SGHNT and CDR2 is YYREEE in the germline V gene (reference sequence). The CDR3, as DNA: TGTGCCAGCAGCTTGGGCAACATGGTTGAGTCGGGTGGCTACACCTTC. Translation gives CASSLGNMVESGGYTF.

The V call is TRBV10-2, the J call TRBJ2-5; TRBD2 aligns across 9 bases. CDR1 is WSHSY, CDR2 SAAADI, per germline. The CDR3 length is 15 residues. The ends lost 6 bases at V and 5 bases at J; junction bases unmatched: 10. The CDR3 DNA reads as TGCGCCAGCAGGGCACCGGGACTAGCTCTGGAGACCCAGTACTTC. Amino acids: CASRAPGLALETQYF.